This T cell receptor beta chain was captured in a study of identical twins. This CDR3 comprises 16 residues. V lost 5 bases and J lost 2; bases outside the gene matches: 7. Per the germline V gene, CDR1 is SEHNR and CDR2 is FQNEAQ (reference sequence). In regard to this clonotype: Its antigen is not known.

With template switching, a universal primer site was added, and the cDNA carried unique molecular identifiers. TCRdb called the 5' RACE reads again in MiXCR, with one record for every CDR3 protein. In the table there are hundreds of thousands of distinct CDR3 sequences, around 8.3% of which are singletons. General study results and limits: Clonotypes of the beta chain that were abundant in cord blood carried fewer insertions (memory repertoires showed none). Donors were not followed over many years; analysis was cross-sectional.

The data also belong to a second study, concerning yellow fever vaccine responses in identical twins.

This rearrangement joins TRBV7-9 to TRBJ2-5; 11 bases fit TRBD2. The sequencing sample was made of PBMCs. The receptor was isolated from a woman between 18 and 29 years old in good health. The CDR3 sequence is CASSPRTSGPQETQYF. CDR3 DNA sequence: TGTGCCAGCAGCCCCCGGACTAGCGGGCCGCAAGAGACCCAGTACTTC.